This entry features one T cell receptor beta chain sequence. This clonotype occurred a few times. Its antigen remains unidentified. Per-nucleotide qualities are absent, and no much larger clonotype sits a single base away. The intended sense of this specimen's treatment or condition label: in vitro stimulation with specific CMV peptide epitopes to enrich CMV-specific T cells. The sample originates from a study of T cell repertoires in cytomegalovirus infection (dated by TCRdb to between 2018 and 2021). For context, the study as a whole: The peptide stimulations were aimed at well-studied HLA-B-restricted epitopes as well as recently identified HLA-C-restricted CMV epitopes, whose presentation resists viral immunomodulation. The HLA type of each donor mattered for the analysis, because public TCR beta signatures pointed to carriage of CMV infection along with the matching HLA type. Overall study outcomes, separate from this receptor: The ex vivo response was dominated by HLA-C-restricted CMV-specific TCR beta clonotypes, which also provided the single most frequent clonotype in two of eight donors. In both this cohort and an independent roughly 330-donor cohort, the cumulative frequency of public TCR beta family members distinguished carriers of CMV infection plus the relevant HLA type.

Sequencer: Illumina HiSeq 1500. The raw public reads went through TCRdb reprocessing: fastp at Q25, MiXCR clone calling, in-frame beta chains kept. A single entry per CDR3 protein holds the most common genes and DNA from its merged rows. Within this sample are some 800,000 distinct CDR3 sequences, with about 30% of them counted one time only. The top ten constitute over 10% of the sample. The source of this sequence is a human donor in good health (CMV status not recorded). Some clones in this sample may be carry-over from other donors' samples. The sample in question was cultured CD8+ T cells from PBMCs, obtained from culture after CMV antigen stimulation.

The nucleotide sequence is TGCAGTGCCCCCCCACCAGGCCCAGAAGGGGACACCATATATTTT. This codes for CSAPPPGPEGDTIYF. Recombination joined TRBV20-1 with TRBJ1-3; matching of 5 bases hints at TRBD1 as the D gene. Including the terminal cysteine and phenylalanine, the CDR3 comprises 15 residues. Solely the CDR3 DNA is kept, with 45 bases framed from the first base. As encoded in the germline V gene (reference sequence), CDR1 is DFQATT while CDR2 is SNEGSKA. Relative to germline, V is 6 bases shorter and J is 8 bases shorter, with 23 bases between their ends.